The 26 T cell receptor beta chains in this list originate from one sample, sequenced in a study of T cell responses to AZD1222 COVID-19 vaccine. Clones were read by immunoSEQ multiplex PCR, and TCRdb kept only the in-frame ones, dropping some. The table lists fewer than 120,000 clones, roughly 93% of them singletons. Specimen: peripheral blood, collected 28 days after the second AZD1222 dose. Receptor source: an adult who received the AZD1222 COVID-19 vaccine.

The rearrangement uses TRBV2 and TRBJ1-5; TRBD1 matches at 8 bases. With 3 bases clipped from V and 2 bases from J, the junction kept 0 bases outside the gene matches. Germline V gene lookup returns CDR1 SNHLY and CDR2 FYNNEI. The CDR3 is made up of 14 amino acids. CDR3 DNA sequence: TGTGCCAGCAGTGAGACAGGGGGCAATCAGCCCCAGCATTTT. The encoded protein is CASSETGGNQPQHF.

In the case of this clone: The sample contains more than one DNA sequence encoding this CDR3. The chain employs TRBV7-8 and TRBJ2-7; D is uncertain. Trimming cost V 5 bases and J 4 bases, with 6 bases left between them. CDR3 size: 11 residues. The germline V gene has CDR1 SGHVS and CDR2 FQNEAQ. The CDR3, as DNA: TGTGCCAGCAGCCCCGGGTACGAGCAGTACTTC. Translated, it gives CASSPGYEQYF.

This chain uses TRBV3-1 (or the pseudogene TRBV3-2) with TRBJ2-7; D is unclear. The V end lost 1 base, the J end lost 7 bases, and 5 bases lay between the germline ends. The CDR3 covers 11 residues. Germline assignment: CDR1 LGHDT and CDR2 YNNKEL (reference sequence). Written as DNA, the CDR3 is TGTGCCAGCAGCCAAGTTTCAGAGCAGTACTTC. Translating it yields CASSQVSEQYF.

The chain is built from TRBV6-6 and TRBJ1-5; possible D gene TRBD1, 5 bases. Per the germline V gene, CDR1 is MNHNY and CDR2 is SVGAGI (reference sequence). The CDR3 extends over 14 amino acids. Trimming left V 0 bases short and J 5 bases short, with 8 bases between. The CDR3 protein is CASSYSRGDQPQHF. The CDR3, as DNA: TGTGCCAGCAGTTACTCGAGGGGTGATCAGCCCCAGCATTTT.

This clone was recorded once. The chain carries TRBV25-1 and TRBJ1-2; D not certain. Germline V gene lookup returns CDR1 MGHDK and CDR2 SYGVNS. Deletions cut 0 bases from V and 6 bases from J, with 11 bases between. CDR3 size: 14 residues. The CDR3 DNA sequence: TGTGCCAGCAGTGAATATCTTCCGGGTAATGGCTACACCTTC. It yields the protein CASSEYLPGNGYTF.

CDR3 DNA sequence: TGTGCCAGCGGAGACAGCCCGGGTTATGAAAAACTGTTTTTT. It translates to CASGDSPGYEKLFF. The chain links TRBV18 to TRBJ1-4; D is perhaps TRBD1 (5 bases). CDR3 length: 14 residues. The germline gives CDR1 KGHSH, CDR2 LQKENI. V lost 8 bases and J 6 bases, leaving 16 bases between the germline ends. Full variable domain (remainder filled in from reference TRBV18 and TRBJ1-4): NAGVMQNPRHLVRRRGQEARLRCSPMKGHSHVYWYRQLPEEGLKFMVYLQKENIIDESGMPKERFSAEFPKEGPSILRIQQVVRGDSAAYFCASGDSPGYEKLFFGSGTQLSVL.

The J gene is TRBJ1-2, the V gene TRBV4-2; the match to TRBD1 covers 12 bases. This CDR3 is built from 15 residues. Germline trimming cut 6 bases from V and 6 bases from J; bases unmatched to any gene: 8. Germline V gene lookup returns CDR1 LGHNA and CDR2 YNFKEQ. The CDR3 protein is CASRAGTGGEDGYTF. CDR3 nucleotide sequence: TGTGCCAGCAGGGCCGGGACAGGGGGCGAAGATGGCTACACCTTC.

The V and J genes are TRBV5-1 and TRBJ2-7; D is possibly TRBD1 (5 bases). CDR1 SGHRS and CDR2 YFSETQ come from the germline V gene. The CDR3 is made up of 19 amino acids. Trimming pared 1 base from V and 6 bases from J, leaving 29 bases between. The DNA for the CDR3 is TGCGCCAGCAGCTTGCTGGACATCAACACCAATTTCGTCCCATCCGAGCAGTACTTC. As protein: CASSLLDINTNFVPSEQYF. Using reference TRBV5-1 and TRBJ2-7 for the parts outside the CDR3, the full variable domain is KAGVTQTPRYLIKTRGQQVTLSCSPISGHRSVSWYQQTPGQGLQFLFEYFSETQRNKGNFPGRFSGRQFSNSRSEMNVSTLELGDSALYLCASSLLDINTNFVPSEQYFGPGTRLTVT.

The V gene is TRBV11-3, the J gene TRBJ2-3; possible D gene TRBD2, 6 bases. The CDR3 has 13 residues. The germline V and J ends were trimmed by 4 bases and 5 bases, with 10 bases remaining between them. The germline gives CDR1 SGHNT, CDR2 YENEEA. CDR3 DNA sequence: TGTGCCAGCAGCTCCCGGGAGAGAGATACGCAGTATTTT. Encoded protein: CASSSRERDTQYF.

The chain carries TRBV5-4 and TRBJ2-3; D perhaps matches TRBD1 (9 bases). The V and J ends lost 7 bases and 3 bases respectively, with 18 bases between them. The CDR3 length is 15 residues. Germline values: CDR1 SGHNT, CDR2 YYREEE (reference sequence). CDR3 amino acids: CASSRGGQGTDTQYF. In nucleotides, the CDR3 is TGTGCCAGCTCTCGGGGGGGACAGGGAACAGATACGCAGTATTTT. The variable domain in full, with the rest retrieved from reference TRBV5-4 and TRBJ2-3, is ETGVTQSPTHLIKTRGQQVTLRCSSQSGHNTVSWYQQALGQGPQFIFQYYREEENGRGNFPPRFSGLQFPNYSSELNVNALELDDSALYLCASSRGGQGTDTQYFGPGTRLTVL.

This sequence joins TRBV18 and TRBJ1-3; 7 bases agree with TRBD1. The CDR3 is 16 amino acids. From germline, CDR1 is KGHSH and CDR2 LQKENI. J was trimmed by 6 bases and V by 3 bases; bases with no gene match: 11. The CDR3 DNA reads as TGTGCCAGCTCACCCACTTGGGACAGCAAGCCAAACACCATATATTTT. Amino acid sequence: CASSPTWDSKPNTIYF.

V is TRBV21-1 and J is TRBJ1-1. TRBV21-1 counts as a pseudogene. The CDR3 sequence is 13 residues long. This CDR3 is CASSHLKNTEAFF. The CDR3 nucleotides are TGTGCCAGCAGCCATCTAAAGAACACTGAAGCTTTCTTT.

V and J are TRBV7-9 and TRBJ2-7; TRBD2 might be the D (5 bases). The germline V and J ends were trimmed by 1 base and 2 bases, with 12 bases remaining between them. Germline lookup yields CDR1 SEHNR and CDR2 FQNEAQ (reference sequence). CDR3 length equals 15 residues. The CDR3 bases are TGTGCCAGCAGCTTAGTCGGCGGGTCCACCTACGAGCAGTACTTC. Protein product: CASSLVGGSTYEQYF.

This clone has only one observation. The chain employs TRBV30 and TRBJ2-5, with 10 bases matching TRBD1. The ends lost 2 bases at V and 1 base at J; junction bases unmatched: 4. Germline assignment: CDR1 GTSNPN and CDR2 SVGIG (reference sequence). The CDR3 covers 15 residues. CDR3 sequence reads: CAWSLTGGLQETQYF. The DNA of the CDR3 is TGTGCCTGGAGTCTGACAGGGGGCCTCCAAGAGACCCAGTACTTC.

The chain couples TRBV6-5 to TRBJ1-2, with D possibly TRBD1 on 5 matching bases. V lost 2 bases and J lost 2, with 6 bases in between. The CDR3 runs to 13 residues. Germline V lookup: CDR1 MNHEY, CDR2 SVGAGI. The CDR3 spells CASSYAGNYGYTF. The CDR3, as DNA: TGTGCCAGCAGTTACGCAGGGAACTATGGCTACACCTTC.

This sequence joins TRBV11-2 and TRBJ2-5, with TRBD1 matching 8 bases. Germline assignment: CDR1 SGHAT and CDR2 FQNNGV. There are 16 residues in the CDR3. V gave up 5 bases and J gave up 7 bases; unmatched junction bases: 15. CDR3 DNA sequence: TGTGCCAGCAGCCCGAGGGGTCCAGGGGGCGTGGGGACCCAGTACTTC. Its translation: CASSPRGPGGVGTQYF.

This clone was picked up one time. This chain uses TRBV6-5 with TRBJ1-2; 9 nucleotides agree with TRBD1. Germline V gene lookup returns CDR1 MNHEY and CDR2 SVGAGI. CDR3 length equals 13 residues. The junction had 3 bases not matched to a gene; V was cut back by 2 bases and J by 8 bases. The CDR3 sequence is CASSYDRGGGYTF. The CDR3 DNA reads as TGTGCCAGCAGTTACGACAGGGGGGGCGGCTACACCTTC.

This chain joins TRBV6-4 and TRBJ1-5; TRBD1 agrees at 8 bases. J gave up 4 bases and V 6 bases, and 2 bases lay outside the gene matches. The germline CDR1 and CDR2 sequences are MRHNA and SNTAGT. There are 13 residues in the CDR3. CDR3 residues: CASSRTGNQPQHF. As DNA, the CDR3 is TGTGCCAGCAGCCGGACAGGGAATCAGCCCCAGCATTTT.

This rearrangement joins TRBV6-5 to TRBJ1-6; unclear D gene. Germline CDR1 reads MNHEY; CDR2 reads SVGAGI. This CDR3 contains 15 residues. V gave up 8 bases and J gave up 1 base, with 12 bases separating them. CDR3 in DNA: TGTGCCAGCCCGACGAGTCGGTCCTATAATTCACCCCTCCACTTT. This translates into CASPTSRSYNSPLHF.

This chain uses TRBV2 with TRBJ1-2; 8 positions match TRBD1. The CDR3 has 14 amino acids. Trimming took 4 bases from V and 7 from J; bases not matched to a gene: 8. Germline CDR1 and CDR2: SNHLY and FYNNEI. The chain's CDR3 is CASSGATQGGGYTF. CDR3 in DNA: TGTGCCAGCAGTGGGGCAACACAGGGGGGTGGCTACACCTTC.

This clone showed up just once. The V and J genes are TRBV18 and TRBJ1-6, with D unresolved. The CDR3 covers 16 residues. V lost 3 bases and J 8 bases, leaving 17 bases between the germline ends. CDR1 and CDR2 from the germline V gene are KGHSH and LQKENI. This chain's CDR3 is CASSPPFAGDDSPLHF. CDR3 coding DNA: TGTGCCAGCTCACCGCCGTTCGCGGGCGATGATTCACCCCTCCACTTT.

This clone was recorded once. The chain uses TRBV5-1 and TRBJ1-6; no clear D gene. Trimming cost V 0 bases and J 8 bases, with 6 bases left between them. The germline V gene has CDR1 SGHRS and CDR2 YFSETQ. The CDR3 totals 13 residues. The CDR3 reads CASSLAGYSPLHF. The DNA for the CDR3 is TGCGCCAGCAGCTTGGCCGGATATTCACCCCTCCACTTT.

The rearrangement joins TRBV3-1 (or the pseudogene TRBV3-2) to TRBJ1-6; D might be TRBD1 (6 bases). The CDR3 has 15 amino acids. Trimming took 5 bases from V and 8 from J, leaving 16 bases between them. Germline-derived CDR1 and CDR2 are LGHDT and YNNKEL (reference sequence). CDR3 loop: CASSAAGGQDSPLHF. The CDR3 DNA is TGTGCCAGCAGCGCTGCCGGGGGGCAGGATTCACCCCTCCACTTT.

V gene TRBV11-2 combines with J gene TRBJ2-7; D remains ambiguous. There are 16 residues in the CDR3. The V gene lost 4 bases and the J gene lost 4 bases, with 20 bases spanning the gap. Germline CDR1 and CDR2: SGHAT and FQNNGV. CDR3 residues: CASSSSASRRSYEQYF. For the CDR3, the DNA is TGTGCCAGCAGCTCCTCGGCCTCGAGACGTAGTTACGAGCAGTACTTC.

The chain links TRBV11-2 to TRBJ1-2; tentative D call: TRBD1 (5 bases). CDR3 size: 17 residues. Germline CDR1 is SGHAT and CDR2 is FQNNGV. Trimming pared 0 bases from V and 8 bases from J, leaving 22 bases between. The CDR3 loop reads CASSLDLGLAGTEGYTF. In DNA, the CDR3 is TGTGCCAGCAGCTTAGATCTCGGTCTCGCGGGGACGGAAGGCTACACCTTC.

The chain has TRBV7-2 and TRBJ1-2; no clear D gene. The CDR3 is 14 residues long. V was cut by 6 bases and J by 7 bases, with 18 bases left in between. Germline V CDR1 and CDR2: SGHTA, FQGNSA. DNA of the CDR3: TGTGCCAGCAGTCTCTATTCCGCTAGAGGTGGCTACACCTTC. Its protein is CASSLYSARGGYTF.